The 22 T cell receptor beta chains reported below all come from one sample, sequenced in a study of blood T cell repertoires in COVID-19. TCRdb keeps only in-frame clones here, not all; method: immunoSEQ multiplex PCR. The sample lists approximately 20,000 clones, roughly 88% occurring once. The sample taken for sequencing was peripheral blood. Receptor source: a human donor in a cohort sampled during active COVID-19.

This clone was counted a single time. The chain is built from TRBV30 and TRBJ1-5; D might be TRBD1 (6 bases). The CDR3 runs to 14 residues. V gave up 0 bases and J gave up 6 bases, with 12 bases separating them. Germline V gene data show CDR1 as GTSNPN and CDR2 as SVGIG (reference sequence). CDR3 nucleotides: TGTGCCTGGAGTGTTGGACAGAAGGTTCAGCCCCAGCATTTT. This encodes CAWSVGQKVQPQHF.

J is TRBJ2-3 and V is TRBV18, with 7 bases that match TRBD1. Germline V gene sequence: CDR1 KGHSH, CDR2 LQKENI. The CDR3 extends over 15 amino acids. Losses at the gene ends were 6 bases for V and 1 base for J; bases not matched to a gene: 7. CDR3 nucleotide sequence: TGTGCCAGCTCGCTCGACAGGGAACGCACAGATACGCAGTATTTT. Translation: CASSLDRERTDTQYF.

The V gene is TRBV7-2, the J gene TRBJ1-6; 7 bases fit TRBD1. Germline CDR1 SGHTA, CDR2 FQGNSA. Trimming removed 6 bases from V and 7 bases from J; junction bases left unmatched: 3. The CDR3 loop spans 13 amino acids. CDR3 residues: CASSDRANSPLHF. CDR3 coding DNA: TGTGCCAGCAGTGACAGGGCGAATTCACCCCTCCACTTT.

V gene TRBV19 combines with J gene TRBJ2-7; a weak D match, TRBD2 (6 bases). This CDR3 contains 16 residues. V gave up 3 bases and J gave up 6 bases, with 21 bases separating them. CDR1 is LNHDA, CDR2 SQIVND, per germline (reference sequence). The CDR3 protein is CASSIGGTAPGFEQYF. CDR3 bases: TGTGCCAGTAGTATCGGCGGGACGGCGCCGGGGTTCGAGCAGTACTTC.

The genes are TRBV3-1 (or the pseudogene TRBV3-2) and TRBJ2-5; D remains unclear. Trimming left V 4 bases short and J 2 bases short, with 14 bases between. The CDR3 has 15 residues. Germline assignment: CDR1 LGHDT and CDR2 YNNKEL (reference sequence). CDR3 DNA: TGTGCCAGCAGCCCTCCTGGGCGCAGGCAAGAGACCCAGTACTTC. Translation gives CASSPPGRRQETQYF.

In this sample, this clone turned up once. The chain uses TRBV5-1 and TRBJ1-1, with 8 bases identical to TRBD1. Trimming at V came to 3 bases and at J to 1 base, leaving 2 bases not matched to a gene. Germline CDR1 and CDR2: SGHRS and YFSETQ. The CDR3 length is 14 residues. This CDR3 reads CASSSGQANTEAFF. CDR3 nucleotides: TGCGCCAGCAGCTCGGGACAGGCGAACACTGAAGCTTTCTTT.

The rearrangement uses TRBV5-1 and TRBJ2-5; TRBD1 is a possible D gene (6 bases). Trimming left V 2 bases short and J 3 bases short, with 14 bases between. The CDR3 spans 15 residues. Germline-derived CDR1 and CDR2 are SGHRS and YFSETQ. Written as DNA, the CDR3 is TGCGCCAGCAGCTTCACAGATGACAGGAAAGAGACCCAGTACTTC. Translating gives CASSFTDDRKETQYF.

The chain links TRBV5-1 to TRBJ2-1, with TRBD1 matching over 10 bases. Germline V gives CDR1 SGHRS, CDR2 YFSETQ. The CDR3 runs 15 residues. V trimming: 3 bases; J trimming: 7 bases; junction bases outside the gene matches: 7. The CDR3 DNA reads as TGCGCCAGCAGCTCGACAGGGGGCCGCCAGAATGAGCAGTTCTTC. Amino acids: CASSSTGGRQNEQFF.

This chain joins TRBV6-2 or TRBV6-3 and TRBJ1-5; TRBD1 aligns across 7 bases. The CDR3 runs to 18 residues. CDR1 and CDR2 from the germline V gene are MNHEY and SVGEGT. The V segment lost 6 bases and the J segment 6 bases; nucleotides outside the gene matches: 20. The CDR3 protein is CASSPHLPGGRGVQPQHF. DNA for the CDR3: TGTGCCAGCAGCCCTCATTTACCAGGGGGGCGAGGTGTTCAGCCCCAGCATTTT.

The CDR3 loop reads CASSFLGELFF. CDR3 nucleotides: TGTGCCAGCAGCTTCCTCGGGGAGCTGTTTTTT. The gene calls are TRBV5-6 and TRBJ2-2; D gene unclear. The V end was cut by 2 bases, the J end by 7 bases, with 3 bases between. This CDR3 contains 11 residues. Germline V gene data show CDR1 as SGHDT and CDR2 as YYEEEE.

This clone was detected only once. The V and J genes are TRBV3-1 (or the pseudogene TRBV3-2) and TRBJ2-7, with 11 positions matching TRBD1. Germline V gene lookup returns CDR1 LGHDT and CDR2 YNNKEL (reference sequence). With V trimmed by 4 bases and J by 1 base, 6 bases remained unmatched. The CDR3 runs 16 residues. The CDR3 DNA is TGTGCCAGCAGCCGCGGGACAGGGGGTATATCCTACGAGCAGTACTTC. It yields the protein CASSRGTGGISYEQYF.

This chain joins TRBV11-2 and TRBJ2-1, with D hard to call. The CDR3 sequence is 12 residues long. V was trimmed by 1 base and J by 9 bases, leaving 7 bases between them. From germline, CDR1 is SGHAT and CDR2 FQNNGV. The CDR3 protein is CASSLVFGEQFF. CDR3 nucleotides: TGTGCCAGCAGCTTAGTGTTCGGTGAGCAGTTCTTC.

This chain connects TRBV29-1 to TRBJ1-2; 7 positions agree with TRBD1. J was trimmed by 5 bases and V by 5 bases; bases with no gene match: 5. The CDR3 runs 12 residues. Germline loops: CDR1 SQVTM, CDR2 ANQGSEA. In DNA form, the CDR3 reads TGCAGCGTTAACCAGGGGGATTATGGCTACACCTTC. Protein product: CSVNQGDYGYTF.

The chain recombines TRBV5-4 with TRBJ2-3; possibly TRBD1 for D (5 bases). The CDR3 totals 12 residues. CDR1 and CDR2 (germline): SGHNT, YYREEE (reference sequence). The CDR3 region has the DNA TGTGTCACAGGAAAAGGGACAGATACGCAGTATTTT. Amino acid sequence: CVTGKGTDTQYF.

By proportion, this clone is medium-sized. The rearrangement links TRBV5-1 to TRBJ1-5; tentatively, D is TRBD1 (5 bases). Trimming removed 7 bases from V and 5 bases from J, with 13 bases in between. The CDR3 has 13 residues. Germline V lookup: CDR1 SGHRS, CDR2 YFSETQ. The CDR3 spells CASAKEGDQPQHF. CDR3 coding DNA: TGCGCCAGCGCAAAGGAAGGGGATCAGCCCCAGCATTTT.

The gene calls are TRBV10-3 and TRBJ1-2; 8 nucleotides align to TRBD1. From germline, CDR1 is ENHRY and CDR2 SYGVKD. This CDR3 comprises 17 residues. After removal of 6 bases from V and 8 bases from J, the junction contained 20 bases not matched to a gene. The DNA for the CDR3 is TGTGCCATCAGCCGCGGGGATTTGGACAGGGCACATGTCGGCTACACCTTC. Protein sequence: CAISRGDLDRAHVGYTF.

The V call is TRBV7-2, the J call TRBJ1-2, with 9 bases lining up with TRBD1. V lost 5 bases and J lost 7; bases outside the gene matches: 5. Germline loops: CDR1 SGHTA, CDR2 FQGNSA. The CDR3 has 13 amino acids. CDR3: CASSQGQGGGYTF. DNA of the CDR3: TGTGCCAGCAGCCAGGGACAGGGAGGTGGCTACACCTTC.

This clone was counted once. The chain uses TRBV29-1 and TRBJ2-7; 9 bases match TRBD1. V was pared by 7 bases and J by 4 bases, with 5 bases of the junction left unmatched. The CDR3 consists of 12 residues. The germline V gene has CDR1 SQVTM and CDR2 ANQGSEA. CDR3 bases: TGCAGCGCCGGAGGGACAGGGTACGAGCAGTACTTC. Residues: CSAGGTGYEQYF.

The chain uses TRBV15 and TRBJ1-1, with D possibly matching TRBD1 (5 bases). The CDR3 consists of 13 residues. Germline lookup yields CDR1 LNHNV and CDR2 YYDKDF (reference sequence). V lost 5 bases and J 6 bases, leaving 13 bases between the germline ends. CDR3 sequence (DNA): TGTGCCACCAGCCAACAACGGGGGTCTGAAGCTTTCTTT. The encoded protein is CATSQQRGSEAFF.

The genes are TRBV13 and TRBJ1-2; D possibly corresponds to TRBD1 (5 bases). V lost 0 bases and J lost 4, with 12 bases in between. This CDR3 contains 15 residues. CDR1 is PRHDT and CDR2 is FYEKMQ in the germline V gene (reference sequence). The CDR3 is CASSLGLGGVYGYTF. The CDR3 DNA is TGTGCCAGCAGCTTAGGCCTCGGGGGGGTCTATGGCTACACCTTC.

The J gene is TRBJ2-5, the V gene TRBV11-1; TRBD2 matches at 7 bases. Per the germline V gene, CDR1 is SGHAT and CDR2 is FQDESV (reference sequence). V gave up 5 bases and J gave up 0 bases; unmatched junction bases: 9. The CDR3 runs to 16 residues. The DNA of the CDR3 is TGTGCCAGCAGCAAGAGGGCTCTAGCGGACCAAGAGACCCAGTACTTC. It yields the protein CASSKRALADQETQYF.

The chain couples TRBV9 to TRBJ2-2; D is perhaps TRBD1 (5 bases). V was cut by 0 bases and J by 2 bases, with 8 bases left in between. This CDR3 has 15 amino acids. Germline values: CDR1 SGDLS, CDR2 YYNGEE. The CDR3, as DNA: TGTGCCAGCAGCGTAGGCAGGGTTAACACCGGGGAGCTGTTTTTT. Encoded protein: CASSVGRVNTGELFF. The full variable domain, in which reference TRBV9 and TRBJ2-2 provide the parts outside the CDR3, is DSGVTQTPKHLITATGQRVTLRCSPRSGDLSVYWYQQSLDQGLQFLIQYYNGEERAKGNILERFSAQQFPDLHSELNLSSLELGDSALYFCASSVGRVNTGELFFGEGSRLTVL.